A single sample gave rise to the 14 T cell receptor beta chains below, sequenced in a study of regulatory T cells in long-lasting Graves disease (dated by TCRdb to 2020 to 2023). Receptor libraries were prepared by multiplex PCR. TCRdb records Illumina HiSeq 4000 as the sequencer. TCR beta libraries were built with iRepertoire HTBI primers and Arm-PCR amplification of CDR3 regions. The public sequencing data were trimmed at Q25 with fastp and processed into clonotypes with MiXCR by TCRdb, which kept only in-frame beta chains. Here each entry gathers all rows of one CDR3 protein and keeps the most common genes and DNA. The sample includes 600,000 to 850,000 distinct CDR3 sequences, with about 30% observed a single time. 40% to 50% of the sample goes to the ten largest clones. The sample's time point label is to be understood as: persistent/refractory GD, antithyroid drugs over 5 years with positive TRAb. For both TCR sequencing and RNA sequencing, RNA was extracted from PBMCs in TRIzol.

The specimen comprised peripheral blood mononuclear cells (PBMCs), sampled when the disease was refractory, from a patient treated with antithyroid drugs. All receptors come from a female donor with Graves disease.

This chain links TRBV6-1 with TRBJ1-2; D may be TRBD1 (6 bases). This CDR3 has 14 residues. V lost 7 bases and J lost 4, with 16 bases in between. From germline, CDR1 is MNHNS and CDR2 SASEGT. The CDR3 DNA reads as TGTGCCAGCAAGATAGGACAGTTAATCTATGGCTACACCTTC. As protein: CASKIGQLIYGYTF.

This clonotype was observed at least ten times. The J gene is TRBJ1-4, the V gene TRBV6-1; D gene ambiguous. This CDR3 has 14 amino acids. The V gene's germline CDR1 is MNHNS and CDR2 SASEGT. V was shortened by 6 bases and J by 7 bases, with 15 bases between the two germline ends. The CDR3 DNA sequence: TGTGCCAGCAGGCGACCCGGACTAGGTGAAAAACTGTTTTTT. Translated, it gives CASRRPGLGEKLFF.

The chain links TRBV7-2 to TRBJ2-5; 7 positions agree with TRBD2. Germline values: CDR1 SGHTA, CDR2 FQGNSA. The CDR3 runs 16 residues. The V and J ends lost 4 bases and 5 bases, in that order; junction bases with no gene match: 13. CDR3 DNA sequence: TGTGCCAGCAGCTCCAGACGACTAGCCTACGGGGAGACCCAGTACTTC. It translates to CASSSRRLAYGETQYF.

The chain uses TRBV2 and TRBJ1-2, with D unclear. The CDR3 totals 13 residues. The germline V and J ends were trimmed by 8 bases and 8 bases, with 18 bases remaining between them. Germline V gene sequence: CDR1 SNHLY, CDR2 FYNNEI. Here the CDR3 DNA reads TGTGCCAGCGTCCCTACCGGAGGGCAAGGCTACACCTTC. It specifies CASVPTGGQGYTF.

This sequence joins TRBV5-1 and TRBJ1-4, with D maybe TRBD1 (5 bases). This CDR3 is 15 amino acids long. Trimming removed 3 bases at V and 7 bases at J, with 16 bases between. Germline loops: CDR1 SGHRS, CDR2 YFSETQ. The CDR3 is CASSSQGRGGEKLFF. The CDR3 DNA sequence: TGCGCCAGCAGCTCCCAGGGTAGGGGCGGTGAAAAACTGTTTTTT.

CDR3 protein: CASSQELAGGETQYF. CDR3 nucleotides: TGTGCCAGCAGCCAAGAACTAGCGGGGGGGGAGACCCAGTACTTC. This sequence joins TRBV3-1 and TRBJ2-5, with 13 bases lining up with TRBD2. Germline V CDR1 and CDR2: LGHDT, YNNKEL (reference sequence). The CDR3 runs 15 residues. The J segment lost 5 bases and the V segment lost 0 bases, leaving 0 bases of the junction unmatched.

The chain carries TRBV28 and TRBJ1-2; 9 nucleotides agree with TRBD1. The CDR3 sequence is 17 residues long. From germline, CDR1 is MDHEN and CDR2 SYDVKM. The V and J ends lost 5 bases and 7 bases, in that order; junction bases with no gene match: 17. The CDR3 region is CASSDPGQGLLTAGYTF. DNA for the CDR3: TGTGCCAGCAGTGACCCGGGACAGGGACTTCTTACCGCTGGCTACACCTTC.

This clonotype was observed a few times. The V and J genes are TRBV11-2 and TRBJ1-4; tentative D call: TRBD1 (6 bases). There are 14 residues in the CDR3. With 5 bases removed from V and 7 bases from J, the gap between germline ends came to 14 bases. Germline CDR1 SGHAT, CDR2 FQNNGV. The CDR3 here is CASSNRAGGEKLFF. The CDR3 nucleotides read TGTGCCAGCAGCAACAGGGCGGGCGGTGAAAAACTGTTTTTT.

The V call is TRBV9, the J call TRBJ1-6, with TRBD1 identical over 8 bases. The junction had 12 bases not matched to a gene; V was cut back by 7 bases and J by 9 bases. CDR1 and CDR2 (germline): SGDLS, YYNGEE. This CDR3 region has 15 residues. This chain's CDR3 is CASGKSDRGISPLHF. The CDR3 region has the DNA TGTGCCAGCGGCAAAAGTGACAGGGGAATTTCACCCCTCCACTTT.

This clonotype was seen a handful of times. This chain's CDR3 is CASSWDNVNTEAFF. As DNA, the CDR3 is TGTGCCAGTAGTTGGGACAACGTGAACACTGAAGCTTTCTTT. The chain employs TRBV19 and TRBJ1-1; D might be TRBD1 (6 bases). Germline loops: CDR1 LNHDA, CDR2 SQIVND (reference sequence). V was pared by 5 bases and J by 0 bases, with 10 bases between. The CDR3 totals 14 residues. Looking up the rest from reference TRBV19 and TRBJ1-1 gives the full variable domain: DGGITQSPKYLFRKEGQNVTLSCEQNLNHDAMYWYRQDPGQGLRLIYYSQIVNDFQKGDIAEGYSVSREKKESFPLTVTSAQKNPTAFYLCASSWDNVNTEAFFGQGTRLTVV.

This sequence joins TRBV20-1 and TRBJ1-2; unclear D gene. Germline lookup yields CDR1 DFQATT and CDR2 SNEGSKA (reference sequence). Deletions cut 5 bases from V and 0 bases from J, with 16 bases between. This CDR3 region has 15 residues. The CDR3 bases are TGCAGTGCTGCGAAACCAGCTACCTCTAACTATGGCTACACCTTC. Its translation is CSAAKPATSNYGYTF.

This clonotype came up many times. This sequence joins TRBV20-1 and TRBJ2-5; 9 bases match TRBD1. This CDR3 region has 15 residues. Trimming removed 3 bases from V and 1 base from J; junction bases left unmatched: 6. The germline gives CDR1 DFQATT, CDR2 SNEGSKA (reference sequence). The CDR3 region has the DNA TGCAGTGCTAGGCAACAGGGGGCCATCCAAGAGACCCAGTACTTC. Protein: CSARQQGAIQETQYF.

This clonotype turned up a few times. CDR3 sequence: CASSYAAIRSEQYF. The CDR3 coding sequence is TGTGCCAGCAGTTACGCCGCTATTCGGAGCGAGCAGTACTTC. This chain links TRBV6-5 with TRBJ2-7; D is ambiguous. Trimming shortened V by 2 bases and J by 6 bases, and 14 bases separated the two germline ends. The CDR3 is 14 amino acids. CDR1 and CDR2 (germline): MNHEY, SVGAGI.

This clonotype was detected a few times. The rearrangement links TRBV7-2 to TRBJ2-1; D not certain. Trimming cost V 5 bases and J 8 bases, with 7 bases left between them. The CDR3 is 11 amino acids. CDR1 is SGHTA and CDR2 is FQGNSA in the germline V gene. The CDR3 sequence: CASSPIYEQFF. CDR3 bases: TGTGCCAGCAGCCCAATCTATGAGCAGTTCTTC.